The sequence of this T cell receptor (beta chain) was determined in a study of blood T cells in healthy people across ages. It was with a sample-barcoded 5' primer and a J-beta primer mix that a second PCR of about 7 to 12 cycles was run. TCRdb re-called the 5' RACE reads through MiXCR, storing one row per CDR3 protein. The sample consists of more than 550,000 distinct CDR3 sequences, about a fifth of them appearing once. This clonotype appeared a single time. The sample consisted of blood. This receptor was obtained from a man in his sixties or seventies in good health.

The CDR3 coding sequence is TGTGCCAGCAGCTTAATTCGGGGAACTAATGAAAAACTGTTTTTT. It yields the protein CASSLIRGTNEKLFF. The J gene is TRBJ1-4, the V gene TRBV11-2; D ambiguous. Trimming shortened V by 2 bases and J by 1 base, and 8 bases separated the two germline ends. Germline CDR1 is SGHAT and CDR2 is FQNNGV. CDR3 length equals 15 residues. Complete variable domain (other parts from reference TRBV11-2 and TRBJ1-4): EAGVAQSPRYKIIEKRQSVAFWCNPISGHATLYWYQQILGQGPKLLIQFQNNGVVDDSQLPKDRFSAERLKGVDSTLKIQPAKLEDSAVYLCASSLIRGTNEKLFFGSGTQLSVL.